These T cell receptor beta chains were read from a single sample in a study of T cell responses to AZD1222 COVID-19 vaccine. Assay used: immunoSEQ multiplex PCR; TCRdb lists only in-frame clones, some missing. This table holds just over 90,000 clones, approximately 90% found once. Sequenced here: peripheral blood, sampled 28 days after the second AZD1222 dose. The source of these receptors is an adult who received the AZD1222 COVID-19 vaccine. Both conserved end residues are part of each CDR3. D genes are given only for firm matches. Rows give clone size only sometimes, using once, few, many, or a class for an expanded clone.

TRBJ1-1,.,TRBV7-2,.,CASRPIAGLTNTEAFF,TGTGCCAGCAGGCCGATCGCAGGGTTAACGAACACTGAAGCTTTCTTT
TRBJ1-2,once,TRBV7-8,.,CASSHAGLSGYTF,TGTGCCAGCAGCCACGCCGGTCTCTCTGGCTACACCTTC
TRBJ1-5,.,TRBV19,.,CASRGYNQPQHF,TGTGCCAGCCGGGGGTACAATCAGCCCCAGCATTTT
TRBJ2-1,.,TRBV7-8,TRBD2,CASSLRTSGSGDNEQFF,TGTGCCAGCAGCTTACGGACTAGCGGGAGTGGGGACAATGAGCAGTTCTTC
TRBJ1-2,.,TRBV29-1,.,CSVALRQQGHGYTF,TGCAGCGTTGCCTTGAGGCAACAGGGCCATGGCTACACCTTC
TRBJ2-2,.,TRBV7-9,.,CASSLGGGGGRTGELFF,TGTGCCAGCAGCTTAGGTGGTGGGGGCGGAAGGACCGGGGAGCTGTTTTTT
TRBJ2-1,.,TRBV9,.,CASSNYNEQFF,TGTGCCAGCAGCAACTACAATGAGCAGTTCTTC
TRBJ2-5,.,TRBV6-5,TRBD2,CASSILAGGQETQYF,TGTGCCAGCAGTATACTAGCGGGGGGGCAAGAGACCCAGTACTTC
TRBJ2-5,.,TRBV5-1,.,CASSPRGGAETQYF,TGCGCCAGCAGCCCCCGAGGGGGAGCAGAGACCCAGTACTTC
TRBJ2-1,.,TRBV18,.,CASSPLGDSPVNEQFF,TGTGCCAGCTCACCCTTGGGTGATAGCCCTGTCAATGAGCAGTTCTTC
TRBJ2-5,.,TRBV27,TRBD2,CASSAVRLAGVLGTQYF,TGTGCCAGCAGTGCCGTCCGACTAGCGGGGGTTCTTGGGACCCAGTACTTC
TRBJ1-2,once,TRBV4-2,.,CASSQSDLYGYTF,TGTGCCAGCAGCCAGTCGGACCTCTATGGCTACACCTTC
TRBJ1-1,once,TRBV28,.,CASRPQGSNTEAFF,TGTGCCAGCAGGCCCCAGGGGTCGAACACTGAAGCTTTCTTT
TRBJ2-2,.,TRBV2,.,CASSVGRDRKLFF,TGTGCCAGCAGCGTGGGGAGGGACAGAAAGCTGTTTTTT